Below are 27 T cell receptor beta chains sequenced from a single sample in a study of T-cell memory formation after mild COVID-19 (dated by TCRdb to the early 2020s). The method behind the library was 5' RACE. Instrument used: Illumina NovaSeq 6000. Through fastp at Q25 and MiXCR, TCRdb rebuilt clones from the public reads, retaining in-frame beta chains. Each CDR3 protein appears once, grouped with its most common genes and DNA. The sample contains roughly 40,000 distinct CDR3 sequences, roughly 7.2% of them found a single time. The ten largest clones represent about 0.8% of the sample. The specimen was PBMCs or a T cell subset sorted from them (not recorded which). Receptors originate from an adult who had mild COVID-19 (a few samples of this study predate the infection). The sample titles of this study are shuffled in the database, so cell type and time point are left out.

This chain joins TRBV11-3 and TRBJ2-7; D is uncertain. Germline CDR1 SGHNT, CDR2 YENEEA. This CDR3 spans 14 amino acids. Trimming shortened V by 5 bases and J by 7 bases, and 18 bases separated the two germline ends. CDR3 coding DNA: TGTGCCAGCAGCCGTACACGGAACGGGTTGGAGCAGTACTTC. Translated, it gives CASSRTRNGLEQYF.

This clonotype came up many times. This chain connects TRBV10-3 to TRBJ1-1, with D hard to call. Trimming shortened V by 6 bases and J by 1 base, and 12 bases separated the two germline ends. The length of the CDR3 is 14 residues. Germline V lookup: CDR1 ENHRY, CDR2 SYGVKD. The CDR3 here is CAISSNGRNTEAFF. The CDR3, as DNA: TGTGCCATCAGCTCGAACGGGCGGAACACTGAAGCTTTCTTT.

This clonotype was found many times. The CDR3 loop is CSVARLAGELFF. CDR3 DNA: TGCAGCGTTGCTCGTCTAGCCGGGGAGCTGTTTTTT. The chain recombines TRBV29-1 with TRBJ2-2; D not certain. Trimming removed 4 bases at V and 6 bases at J, with 9 bases between. Germline V CDR1 and CDR2: SQVTM, ANQGSEA. This CDR3 region has 12 residues.

The sample holds many counts of this clonotype. This chain connects TRBV24-1 to TRBJ2-1; TRBD1 matches 9 bases. The germline gives CDR1 KGHDR, CDR2 SFDVKD. The CDR3 contains 15 residues. V shed 3 bases and J 7 bases; nucleotides not matched to a gene: 6. Here the CDR3 DNA reads TGTGCCACCAGTGATCGACAGGGGGTAGGGAATGAGCAGTTCTTC. Amino acids: CATSDRQGVGNEQFF.

V and J are TRBV19 and TRBJ1-1, with D uncertain. Germline loops: CDR1 LNHDA, CDR2 SQIVND (reference sequence). The CDR3 is made up of 13 amino acids. The V end was cut by 7 bases, the J end by 7 bases, with 16 bases between. The CDR3 loop reads CASIPPGGLEAFF. DNA for the CDR3: TGTGCCAGTATCCCCCCGGGAGGACTTGAAGCTTTCTTT.

This clonotype turned up a few times. The rearrangement links TRBV12-3 or TRBV12-4 to TRBJ2-5, with 14 nucleotides matching TRBD2. V was clipped by 6 bases and J by 1 base; unmatched bases: 10. The CDR3 contains 18 residues. As DNA, the CDR3 is TGTGCCAGCAGGGGGGTAGGGACTAGCGGGGGTATCCAAGAGACCCAGTACTTC. Translation gives CASRGVGTSGGIQETQYF.

The chain combines TRBV6-2 or TRBV6-3 with TRBJ2-5; D gene ambiguous. The J call is doubtful: the DNA matches TRBJ2-1 better. Germline CDR1 MNHEY, CDR2 SVGEGT. There are 13 residues in the CDR3. CDR3 protein: CATDPGLPTGQFF. The CDR3 nucleotides read TGTGCCACCGATCCGGGCCTCCCCACCGGACAGTTCTTC.

At least ten counts were recorded for this clonotype. CDR3 DNA: TGTGCCAGCAGCCCCCGGGGCGGGGTGGGGAATGAGCAGTTCTTC. Protein sequence: CASSPRGGVGNEQFF. The rearrangement uses TRBV7-3 and TRBJ2-1, with D perhaps TRBD2 (6 bases). Germline CDR1 and CDR2: SGHTA and FQGTGA. CDR3 size: 15 residues. Trimming took off 5 bases at V and 7 bases at J, with 18 bases between the two ends.

This clonotype has a handful of counts. V usage is TRBV11-2 and J usage is TRBJ1-2, with a tentative D call TRBD1 (6 bases). Trimming cost V 5 bases and J 9 bases, with 16 bases left between them. The CDR3 runs 13 residues. Germline CDR1 SGHAT, CDR2 FQNNGV. The CDR3 DNA reads TGTGCCAGCAGCCAGGGGCAGGGGAGAAGCTACACCTTC. Translation: CASSQGQGRSYTF.

This clonotype has at least ten counts. This sequence joins TRBV7-2 and TRBJ2-2; 9 bases agree with TRBD2. Germline trimming cut 3 bases from V and 4 bases from J; bases unmatched to any gene: 6. CDR3 length: 16 residues. The germline CDR1 and CDR2 sequences are SGHTA and FQGNSA. The CDR3 reads CASSFIAGVRTGELFF. Written as DNA, the CDR3 is TGTGCCAGCAGCTTTATAGCGGGAGTCCGCACCGGGGAGCTGTTTTTT.

This clonotype was found many times. This chain uses TRBV24-1 with TRBJ1-5, with unresolved D. The V and J ends lost 4 bases and 2 bases respectively, with 11 bases between them. This CDR3 has 15 residues. Germline CDR1 and CDR2: KGHDR and SFDVKD. The CDR3 sequence is CATSDSTGGNQPQHF. The CDR3 region has the DNA TGTGCCACCAGTGACTCGACCGGTGGCAATCAGCCCCAGCATTTT.

This clonotype occurred many times. The chain carries TRBV4-3 and TRBJ1-2; 9 nucleotides align to TRBD1. The V gene's germline CDR1 is LGHNA and CDR2 YSLEER. Trimming at V came to 2 bases and at J to 4 bases, leaving 8 bases not matched to a gene. The CDR3 consists of 16 residues. The CDR3 loop reads CASSQYRTGEGYGYTF. CDR3 nucleotides: TGCGCCAGCAGCCAATACCGGACAGGGGAGGGCTATGGCTACACCTTC.

This clonotype came up many times. This chain links TRBV4-2 with TRBJ1-5, with 8 bases that match TRBD1. This CDR3 is built from 15 residues. Germline V lookup: CDR1 LGHNA, CDR2 YNFKEQ. V gave up 4 bases and J gave up 5 bases; unmatched junction bases: 7. CDR3 sequence reads: CASSLDQTGDQPQHF. For the CDR3, the DNA is TGTGCCAGCAGCCTAGACCAGACAGGGGATCAGCCCCAGCATTTT.

The chain recombines TRBV6-1 with TRBJ1-5, with a tentative D call TRBD1 (5 bases). Trimming took off 0 bases at V and 7 bases at J, with 16 bases between the two ends. The CDR3 loop spans 16 amino acids. Germline assignment: CDR1 MNHNS and CDR2 SASEGT. The CDR3 reads CASSEAWAGSGQPQHF. CDR3 nucleotide sequence: TGTGCCAGCAGTGAAGCATGGGCAGGGTCCGGGCAGCCCCAGCATTTT.

This clonotype was detected many times. This chain uses TRBV12-3 or TRBV12-4 with TRBJ1-2; maybe TRBD1 (5 bases). CDR3 length equals 15 residues. Between the trimmed V and J ends, which lost 0 bases and 0 bases, there was a span of 8 bases. CDR3 sequence: CASSLAAGANYGYTF. Written as DNA, the CDR3 is TGTGCCAGCAGTTTAGCTGCGGGGGCTAACTATGGCTACACCTTC.

This clonotype was observed many times. The chain is built from TRBV5-1 and TRBJ2-2; 9 nucleotides agree with TRBD2. Per germline, CDR1 SGHRS and CDR2 YFSETQ. The V segment lost 4 bases and the J segment 6 bases; nucleotides outside the gene matches: 10. The CDR3 extends over 16 amino acids. The CDR3 DNA is TGCGCCAGCAGCCCGGGTAGCGGGAGACGGTCCGGGGAGCTGTTTTTT. It codes for CASSPGSGRRSGELFF.

This clonotype has a count of ten or more. The chain uses TRBV28 and TRBJ2-1; 10 bases are a match to TRBD2. V trimming: 2 bases; J trimming: 7 bases; junction bases outside the gene matches: 8. The germline gives CDR1 MDHEN, CDR2 SYDVKM. The CDR3 spans 16 residues. The CDR3 loop reads CASSLAGSSGRNEQFF. As DNA, the CDR3 is TGTGCCAGCAGTTTAGCGGGGTCTAGCGGGAGAAATGAGCAGTTCTTC.

This clonotype appeared many times. This sequence joins TRBV7-9 and TRBJ2-1; D may match TRBD1 or TRBD2 (5 bases each). This CDR3 comprises 12 residues. Germline V gene lookup returns CDR1 SEHNR and CDR2 FQNEAQ (reference sequence). The germline V and J ends were trimmed by 5 bases and 8 bases, with 10 bases remaining between them. CDR3 sequence (DNA): TGTGCCAGCAGCCCCCGGGGCCATGAGCAGTTCTTC. Its translation: CASSPRGHEQFF.

This clonotype was observed many times. The V call is TRBV5-1, the J call TRBJ2-1; no definite D call. Germline V lookup: CDR1 SGHRS, CDR2 YFSETQ. The ends were cut back, 2 bases at V and 0 bases at J, with 12 bases in the middle. The CDR3 contains 16 residues. The CDR3 DNA follows: TGCGCCAGCAGCTTCGACCGGTGGGGCTCCTACAATGAGCAGTTCTTC. Amino acids: CASSFDRWGSYNEQFF. Full variable domain (outside the CDR3, taken from reference TRBV5-1 and TRBJ2-1): KAGVTQTPRYLIKTRGQQVTLSCSPISGHRSVSWYQQTPGQGLQFLFEYFSETQRNKGNFPGRFSGRQFSNSRSEMNVSTLELGDSALYLCASSFDRWGSYNEQFFGPGTRLTVL.

Many counts were recorded for this clonotype. CDR3: CASSQDLHREQYF. Here the CDR3 DNA reads TGCGCCAGCAGCCAAGATCTCCACCGGGAGCAGTACTTC. The V call is TRBV4-1, the J call TRBJ2-7; D is uncertain. The CDR3 loop spans 13 amino acids. CDR1 is MGHRA and CDR2 is YSYEKL in the germline V gene. V was trimmed by 0 bases and J by 7 bases, leaving 10 bases between them.

This clonotype has ten or more counts. The chain has TRBV19 and TRBJ1-5; 11 bases are shared with TRBD1. The CDR3 length is 16 residues. Trimming removed 4 bases from V and 6 bases from J; junction bases left unmatched: 8. Germline V gene data show CDR1 as LNHDA and CDR2 as SQIVND (reference sequence). The chain's CDR3 is CASSNPTGTGGQPQHF. CDR3 DNA sequence: TGTGCCAGTAGTAATCCGACCGGGACAGGGGGTCAGCCCCAGCATTTT.

Concerning this clonotype: Possible read error: a much larger clone is one base away. The chain carries TRBV11-2 and TRBJ2-5; TRBD1 might be the D (5 bases). The CDR3 runs to 12 residues. Trimming pared 0 bases from V and 7 bases from J, leaving 6 bases between. The germline V gene has CDR1 SGHAT and CDR2 FQNNGV. The CDR3 here is CASSLDRGTQYF. In nucleotides, the CDR3 is TGTGCCAGCAGCTTAGATAGGGGGACCCAGTACTTC.

This clonotype was detected only a few times. The chain uses TRBV27 and TRBJ2-1; D is perhaps TRBD1 or TRBD2 (6 bases each). The CDR3 runs 16 residues. V shed 7 bases and J shed 1 base, with 17 bases lying between them. Germline CDR1 and CDR2: MNHEY and SMNVEV (reference sequence). The CDR3 bases are TGTGCCAGCACGCCTTGGGGGGCCGGATCCTACAATGAGCAGTTCTTC. This codes for CASTPWGAGSYNEQFF.

This clonotype has a handful of counts. The gene calls are TRBV6-5 and TRBJ2-1; TRBD2 aligns across 9 bases. Germline V gene data show CDR1 as MNHEY and CDR2 as SVGAGI. The CDR3 contains 13 residues. Trimming at V came to 5 bases and at J to 6 bases, leaving 2 bases not matched to a gene. CDR3: CASSPREGNEQFF. The DNA of the CDR3 is TGTGCCAGCAGTCCGCGGGAGGGCAATGAGCAGTTCTTC.

This chain joins TRBV24-1 and TRBJ2-5; D is undetermined. CDR1 and CDR2 from the germline V gene are KGHDR and SFDVKD. V lost 3 bases and J lost 1, with 11 bases in between. This CDR3 is 15 amino acids long. The CDR3 is CATSDTRRPQETQYF. CDR3 nucleotides: TGTGCCACCAGTGATACCCGGCGGCCCCAAGAGACCCAGTACTTC.

This clonotype counts as medium-sized. This chain links TRBV5-1 with TRBJ2-5, with TRBD1 matching 8 bases. The CDR3 sequence is 15 residues long. Germline loops: CDR1 SGHRS, CDR2 YFSETQ. V gave up 5 bases and J gave up 3 bases; unmatched junction bases: 9. CDR3 amino acids: CASRTRMTGEETQYF. CDR3 sequence (DNA): TGCGCCAGCAGGACGCGCATGACAGGGGAAGAGACCCAGTACTTC.

A few counts support this clonotype. CDR3 protein: CSAPPRGPETQYF. The CDR3 region has the DNA TGCAGTGCCCCACCTCGGGGCCCGGAGACCCAGTACTTC. The V and J genes are TRBV20-1 and TRBJ2-5; D possibly uses TRBD1 or TRBD2 (5 bases each). Germline assignment: CDR1 DFQATT and CDR2 SNEGSKA (reference sequence). With 6 bases removed from V and 5 bases from J, the gap between germline ends came to 16 bases. There are 13 residues in the CDR3.